This TCR beta chain was captured by sequencing in a study of circulating tumor DNA in untreated peripheral T-cell lymphoma. This CDR3 contains 19 residues. The ends were cut back, 4 bases at V and 0 bases at J, with 19 bases in the middle. Germline V gene lookup returns CDR1 MDHEN and CDR2 SYDVKM. This clone was picked up a small number of times. This table comes from immunoSEQ multiplex PCR, and its TCRdb copy is limited to in-frame clones, with some not included. The sample has around 10,000 clones; around 74% are singletons. The rearrangement uses TRBV28 and TRBJ1-6, with D possibly matching TRBD1 (5 bases). The source is a human donor with peripheral T-cell lymphoma. Sequenced sample: tumor tissue. This CDR3 is CASSYGGGIGSSYNSPLHF. The CDR3 DNA sequence: TGTGCCAGCAGTTATGGGGGTGGGATAGGCAGCTCCTATAATTCACCCCTCCACTTT.